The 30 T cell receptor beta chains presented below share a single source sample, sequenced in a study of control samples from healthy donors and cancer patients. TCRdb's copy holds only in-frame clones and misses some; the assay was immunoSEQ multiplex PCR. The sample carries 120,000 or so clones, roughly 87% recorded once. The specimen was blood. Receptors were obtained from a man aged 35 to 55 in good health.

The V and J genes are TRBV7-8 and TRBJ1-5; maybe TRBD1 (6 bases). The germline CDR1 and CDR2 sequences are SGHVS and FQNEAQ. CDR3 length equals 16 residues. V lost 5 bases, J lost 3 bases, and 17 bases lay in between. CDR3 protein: CASSPRGGGVNQPQHF. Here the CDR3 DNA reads TGTGCCAGCAGCCCCCGGGGAGGGGGGGTCAATCAGCCCCAGCATTTT.

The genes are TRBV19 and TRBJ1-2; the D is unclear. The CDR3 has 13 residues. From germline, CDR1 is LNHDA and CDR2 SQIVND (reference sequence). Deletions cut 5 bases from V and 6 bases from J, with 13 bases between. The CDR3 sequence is CASSYGGNHGYTF. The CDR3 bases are TGTGCCAGTAGTTATGGAGGGAATCATGGCTACACCTTC.

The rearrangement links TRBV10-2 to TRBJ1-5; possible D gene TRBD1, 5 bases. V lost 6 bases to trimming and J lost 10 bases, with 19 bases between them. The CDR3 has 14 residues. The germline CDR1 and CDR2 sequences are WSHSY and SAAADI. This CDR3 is CASRSGGGHGPQHF. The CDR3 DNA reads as TGCGCCAGCAGGTCCGGGGGAGGGCATGGACCCCAGCATTTT.

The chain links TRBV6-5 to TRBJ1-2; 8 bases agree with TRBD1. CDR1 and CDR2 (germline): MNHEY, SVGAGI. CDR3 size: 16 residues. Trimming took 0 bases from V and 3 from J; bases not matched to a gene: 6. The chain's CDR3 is CASSYSKAGGYYGYTF. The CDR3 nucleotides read TGTGCCAGCAGTTACTCGAAGGCAGGGGGCTACTATGGCTACACCTTC.

CDR3 sequence reads: CASSRTPRGGEEETQYF. The CDR3 coding sequence is TGTGCCAGCAGCCGCACCCCCCGCGGGGGGGAGGAAGAGACCCAGTACTTC. V usage is TRBV9 and J usage is TRBJ2-5, with TRBD2 matching over 9 bases. The length of the CDR3 is 17 residues. With 4 bases clipped from V and 3 bases from J, the junction kept 13 bases outside the gene matches. The germline CDR1 and CDR2 sequences are SGDLS and YYNGEE.

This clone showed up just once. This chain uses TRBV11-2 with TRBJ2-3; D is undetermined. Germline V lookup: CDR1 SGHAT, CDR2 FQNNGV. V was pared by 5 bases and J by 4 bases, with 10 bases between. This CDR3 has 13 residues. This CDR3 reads CASSLTAPDTQYF. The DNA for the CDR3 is TGTGCCAGCAGCCTCACGGCTCCAGATACGCAGTATTTT.

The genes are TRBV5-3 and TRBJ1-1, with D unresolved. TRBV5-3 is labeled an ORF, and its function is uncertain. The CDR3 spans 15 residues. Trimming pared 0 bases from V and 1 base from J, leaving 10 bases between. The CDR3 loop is CARSLAVQTNTEAFF. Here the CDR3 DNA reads TGTGCCAGAAGCTTGGCCGTACAGACGAACACTGAAGCTTTCTTT.

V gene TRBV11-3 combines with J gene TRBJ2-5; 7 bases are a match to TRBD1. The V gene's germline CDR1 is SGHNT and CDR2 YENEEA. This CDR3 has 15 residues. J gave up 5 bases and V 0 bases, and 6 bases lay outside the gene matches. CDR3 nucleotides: TGTGCCAGCAGCTTAGATAAAGGGGGCTGGGAGACCCAGTACTTC. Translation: CASSLDKGGWETQYF.

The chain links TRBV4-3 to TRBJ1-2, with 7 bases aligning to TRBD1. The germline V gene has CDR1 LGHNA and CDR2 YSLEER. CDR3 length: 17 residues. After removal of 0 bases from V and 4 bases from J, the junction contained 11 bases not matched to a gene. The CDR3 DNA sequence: TGCGCCAGCAGCCAAGAGCTACAGGGGTTGGTTATCTATGGCTACACCTTC. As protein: CASSQELQGLVIYGYTF.

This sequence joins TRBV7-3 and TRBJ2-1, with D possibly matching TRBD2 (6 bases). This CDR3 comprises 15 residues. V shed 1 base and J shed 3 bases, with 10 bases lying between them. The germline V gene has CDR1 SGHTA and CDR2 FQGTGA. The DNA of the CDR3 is TGTGCCAGCAGCTTAATGGGAGGATTCTACAATGAGCAGTTCTTC. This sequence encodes CASSLMGGFYNEQFF.

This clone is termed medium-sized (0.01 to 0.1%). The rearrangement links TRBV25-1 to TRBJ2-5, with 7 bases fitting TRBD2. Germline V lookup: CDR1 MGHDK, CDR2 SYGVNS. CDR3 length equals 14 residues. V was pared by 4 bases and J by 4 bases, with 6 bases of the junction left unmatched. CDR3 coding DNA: TGTGCCAGCAGTGGGTGGAGGGAGGGAGAGACCCAGTACTTC. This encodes CASSGWREGETQYF.

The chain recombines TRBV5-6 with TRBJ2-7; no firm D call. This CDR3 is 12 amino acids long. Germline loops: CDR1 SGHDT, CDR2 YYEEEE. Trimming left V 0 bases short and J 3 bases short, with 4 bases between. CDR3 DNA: TGTGCCAGCAGCTTGGGGATCTACGAGCAGTACTTC. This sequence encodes CASSLGIYEQYF.

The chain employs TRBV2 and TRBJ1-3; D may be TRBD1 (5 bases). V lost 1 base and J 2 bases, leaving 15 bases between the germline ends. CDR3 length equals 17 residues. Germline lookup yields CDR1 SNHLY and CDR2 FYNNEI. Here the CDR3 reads CASSEGGLWGTGNTIYF. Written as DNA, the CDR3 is TGTGCCAGCAGTGAAGGGGGACTTTGGGGGACTGGAAACACCATATATTTT.

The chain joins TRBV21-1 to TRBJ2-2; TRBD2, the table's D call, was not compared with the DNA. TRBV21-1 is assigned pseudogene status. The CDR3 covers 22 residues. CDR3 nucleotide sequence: TGTGCCAGCAGCGCTAACTCCGACAGGGGAATAGCGGGGGGCCTCCATCGCCGGGGAGCTGTTTTT. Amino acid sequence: CASSANSDRGIAGGLHRRGAVF.

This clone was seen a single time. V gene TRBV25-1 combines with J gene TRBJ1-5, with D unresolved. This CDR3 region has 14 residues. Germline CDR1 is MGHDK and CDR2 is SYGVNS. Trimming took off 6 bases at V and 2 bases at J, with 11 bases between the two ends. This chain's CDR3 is CASSGLSGNQPQHF. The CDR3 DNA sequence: TGTGCCAGCAGCGGCCTATCTGGCAATCAGCCCCAGCATTTT.

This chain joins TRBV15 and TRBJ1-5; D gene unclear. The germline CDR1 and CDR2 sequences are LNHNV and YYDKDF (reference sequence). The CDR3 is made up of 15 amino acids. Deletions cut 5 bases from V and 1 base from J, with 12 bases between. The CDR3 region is CATSLRVSSNQPQHF. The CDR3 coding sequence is TGTGCCACCAGCCTGAGGGTTTCGAGCAATCAGCCCCAGCATTTT.

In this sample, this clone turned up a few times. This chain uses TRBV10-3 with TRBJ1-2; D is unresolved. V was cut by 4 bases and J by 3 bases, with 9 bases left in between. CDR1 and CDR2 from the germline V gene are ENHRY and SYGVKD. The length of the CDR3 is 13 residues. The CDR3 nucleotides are TGTGCCATCAGTGTCTCGGTTGACTATGGCTACACCTTC. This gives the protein CAISVSVDYGYTF.

The CDR3 reads CASSALGALSYEQYF. In nucleotides, the CDR3 is TGTGCCAGCAGTGCGCTAGGCGCCCTCTCCTACGAGCAGTACTTC. The chain employs TRBV6-2 or TRBV6-3 and TRBJ2-7; no clear D gene. V lost 5 bases and J lost 0, with 14 bases in between. Germline V lookup: CDR1 MNHEY, CDR2 SVGEGT. There are 15 residues in the CDR3.

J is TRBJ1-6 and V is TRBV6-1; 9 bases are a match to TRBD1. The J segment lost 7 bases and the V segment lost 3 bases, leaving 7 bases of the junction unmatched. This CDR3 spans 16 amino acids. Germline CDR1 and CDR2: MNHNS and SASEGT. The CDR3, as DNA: TGTGCCAGCAGTGACGTTGGACAGGGGTTAAATTCACCCCTCCACTTT. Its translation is CASSDVGQGLNSPLHF.

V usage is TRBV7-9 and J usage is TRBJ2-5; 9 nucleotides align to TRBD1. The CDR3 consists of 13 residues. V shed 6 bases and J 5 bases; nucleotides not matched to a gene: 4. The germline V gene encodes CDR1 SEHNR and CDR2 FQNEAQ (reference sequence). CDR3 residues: CASSNRGLETQYF. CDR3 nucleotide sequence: TGTGCCAGCAGTAACAGGGGGCTTGAGACCCAGTACTTC.

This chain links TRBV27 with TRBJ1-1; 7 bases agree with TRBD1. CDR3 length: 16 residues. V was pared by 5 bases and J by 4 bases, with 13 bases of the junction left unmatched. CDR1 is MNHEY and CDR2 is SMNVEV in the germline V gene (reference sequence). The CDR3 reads CASSGLETGLATEAFF. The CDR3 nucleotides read TGTGCCAGCAGTGGTCTAGAGACAGGGCTTGCCACTGAAGCTTTCTTT.

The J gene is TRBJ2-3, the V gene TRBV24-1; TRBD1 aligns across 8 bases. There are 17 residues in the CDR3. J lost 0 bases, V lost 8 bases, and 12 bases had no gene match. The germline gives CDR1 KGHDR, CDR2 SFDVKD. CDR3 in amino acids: CATTGQGAISSTDTQYF. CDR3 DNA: TGTGCCACCACGGGTCAGGGGGCCATCTCTAGCACAGATACGCAGTATTTT.

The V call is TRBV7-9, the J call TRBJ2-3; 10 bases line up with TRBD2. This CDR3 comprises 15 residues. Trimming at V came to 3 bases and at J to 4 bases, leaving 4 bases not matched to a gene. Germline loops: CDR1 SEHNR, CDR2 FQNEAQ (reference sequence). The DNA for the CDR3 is TGTGCCAGCAGCTTTCAAAGCGGGGGGGCAGATACGCAGTATTTT. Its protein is CASSFQSGGADTQYF.

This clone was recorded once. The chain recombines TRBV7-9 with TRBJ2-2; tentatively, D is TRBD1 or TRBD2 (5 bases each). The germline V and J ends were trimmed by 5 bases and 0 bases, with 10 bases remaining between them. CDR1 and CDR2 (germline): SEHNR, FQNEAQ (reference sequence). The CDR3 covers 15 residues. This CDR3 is CASSPRGPNTGELFF. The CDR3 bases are TGTGCCAGCAGCCCTCGGGGCCCGAACACCGGGGAGCTGTTTTTT.

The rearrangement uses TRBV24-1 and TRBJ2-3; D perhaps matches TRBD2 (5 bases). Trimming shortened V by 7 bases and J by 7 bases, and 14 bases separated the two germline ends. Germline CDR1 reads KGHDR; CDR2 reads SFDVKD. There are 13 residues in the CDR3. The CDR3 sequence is CATRETAGNTQYF. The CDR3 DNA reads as TGTGCCACCAGGGAGACCGCCGGGAATACGCAGTATTTT.

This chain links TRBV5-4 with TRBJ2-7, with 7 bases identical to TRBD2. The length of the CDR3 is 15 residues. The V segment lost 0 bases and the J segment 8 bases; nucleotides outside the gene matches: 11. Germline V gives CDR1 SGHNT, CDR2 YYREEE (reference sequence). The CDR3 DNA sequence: TGTGCCAGCAGCTTGGCGGGAGGAGGGAATCGAAAGCAGTACTTC. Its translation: CASSLAGGGNRKQYF.

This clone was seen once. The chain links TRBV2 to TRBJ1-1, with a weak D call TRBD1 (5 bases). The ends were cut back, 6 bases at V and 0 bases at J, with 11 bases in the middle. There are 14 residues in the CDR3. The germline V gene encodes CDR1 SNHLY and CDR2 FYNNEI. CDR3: CASRLTDMNTEAFF. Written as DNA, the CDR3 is TGTGCCAGCAGACTGACAGATATGAACACTGAAGCTTTCTTT.

The CDR3 DNA reads as TGCAGTGCTAGTGGCAGGGGGATGAACACTGAAGCTTTCTTT. As protein: CSASGRGMNTEAFF. The chain links TRBV20-1 to TRBJ1-1; 7 bases are a match to TRBD1. This CDR3 has 14 amino acids. V was pared by 3 bases and J by 0 bases, with 4 bases of the junction left unmatched. The V gene's germline CDR1 is DFQATT and CDR2 SNEGSKA (reference sequence).

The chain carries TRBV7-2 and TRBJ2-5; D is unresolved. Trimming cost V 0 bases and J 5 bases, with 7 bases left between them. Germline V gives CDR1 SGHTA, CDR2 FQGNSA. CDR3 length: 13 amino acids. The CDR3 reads CASSLALVETQYF. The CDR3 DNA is TGTGCCAGCAGCTTAGCGCTAGTGGAGACCCAGTACTTC.

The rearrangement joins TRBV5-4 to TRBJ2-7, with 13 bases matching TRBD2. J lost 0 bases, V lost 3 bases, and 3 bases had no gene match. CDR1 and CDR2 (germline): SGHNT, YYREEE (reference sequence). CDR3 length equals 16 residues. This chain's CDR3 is CASSYGTSGDSYEQYF. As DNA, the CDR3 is TGTGCCAGCAGCTACGGGACTAGCGGGGACTCCTACGAGCAGTACTTC.